The present TCR beta chain was sequenced within a study of blood T cell repertoires in COVID-19. At the level of the study: COVID-19 samples from acute and convalescent phases originated in the United States, Italy and Spain. PBMCs, B-cell-depleted T cells, or T cells provided the cDNA or gDNA that made up the material.

Cohorts were assigned according to the clinical history that participants reported. This clone was observed a single time. As handled by the study authors: Reference gene primer amplification gave estimated nucleated cell counts. Method: immunoSEQ multiplex PCR; TCRdb's copy keeps in-frame clones and lacks some. D and trimming come from the DNA, and the V and J calls and clone size come from that table. In the table there are approximately 260,000 clones, roughly 90% of which are singletons. The sequenced sample consisted of PBMCs or T cells enriched from blood (not recorded which). The sequence was obtained from a young woman with acute COVID-19.

CDR3 nucleotides: TGCAGCGTTGTCCTAGCCCCAAGGTCAAATGAGCAGTTCTTC. Translating gives CSVVLAPRSNEQFF. The chain joins TRBV29-1 to TRBJ2-1; D perhaps matches TRBD2 (5 bases). The CDR3 loop spans 14 amino acids. The germline V gene has CDR1 SQVTM and CDR2 ANQGSEA. V lost 4 bases to trimming and J lost 7 bases, with 17 bases between them.